One and the same sample provided the 22 T cell receptor beta chains below, sequenced in a study of beta chain features in type 1 diabetes. Study outcomes and limitations: Researchers report that Type 1 diabetes patients had moderately but significantly shorter TCRB CDR3s across all four CD4+ subsets.

These receptors have no known antigen. Expressed TCRB transcripts got sequenced, as all isolated RNA was reverse transcribed. Clones were read by immunoSEQ multiplex PCR, and TCRdb kept only the in-frame ones, dropping some. Counted here are more than 250,000 clones, about 20% occurring once; the ten biggest clones make up around 0.03%. Sequenced material: naive CD4+ T cells from blood. All receptors derive from a woman between 35 and 50 years old with type 1 diabetes.

This clone was counted a few times. The chain links TRBV4-2 to TRBJ2-3; D gene unclear. The length of the CDR3 is 14 residues. V was trimmed by 1 base and J by 3 bases, leaving 8 bases between them. Germline values: CDR1 LGHNA, CDR2 YNFKEQ. The CDR3 DNA reads TGTGCCAGCAGCCAAGCCGAGAGGACAGATACGCAGTATTTT. This codes for CASSQAERTDTQYF.

V gene TRBV6-1 combines with J gene TRBJ2-5; the D gene is possibly TRBD1 (8 bases). V dropped 3 bases and J dropped 7 bases, with 15 bases sitting between them. CDR1 is MNHNS and CDR2 is SASEGT in the germline V gene. The CDR3 has 14 residues. The CDR3: CASSDGQGGGTQYF. The CDR3 DNA is TGTGCCAGCAGTGACGGACAGGGAGGGGGGACCCAGTACTTC.

The V and J genes are TRBV29-1 and TRBJ1-2, with 7 bases aligning to TRBD1. The CDR3 totals 12 residues. Germline V gene sequence: CDR1 SQVTM, CDR2 ANQGSEA. V shed 5 bases and J 3 bases; nucleotides not matched to a gene: 3. CDR3 DNA sequence: TGCAGCGTTCAAGGACAGGACTATGGCTACACCTTC. This translates into CSVQGQDYGYTF.

The rearrangement joins TRBV12-5 to TRBJ2-1; 13 nucleotides line up with TRBD2. Germline V gene sequence: CDR1 LGHNT, CDR2 FRNRAP. This CDR3 spans 14 amino acids. V trimming: 8 bases; J trimming: 3 bases; junction bases outside the gene matches: 1. The CDR3 region is CASTSGRDYNEQFF. The CDR3 coding sequence is TGTGCTAGTACTAGCGGGAGGGACTACAATGAGCAGTTCTTC.

The chain is built from TRBV5-1 and TRBJ1-2, with D uncertain. This CDR3 is built from 13 residues. Per the germline V gene, CDR1 is SGHRS and CDR2 is YFSETQ. Trimming removed 2 bases at V and 6 bases at J, with 11 bases between. Here the CDR3 reads CASSFSGEDGYTF. DNA of the CDR3: TGCGCCAGCAGCTTTTCAGGTGAAGATGGCTACACCTTC.

This clone was seen a few times. The chain couples TRBV7-9 to TRBJ2-2; 7 nucleotides align to TRBD1. Germline V CDR1 and CDR2: SEHNR, FQNEAQ (reference sequence). The ends lost 5 bases at V and 3 bases at J; junction bases unmatched: 6. The CDR3 has 15 amino acids. As DNA, the CDR3 is TGTGCCAGCAGCCCCCGACAGGGCTACACCGGGGAGCTGTTTTTT. Protein sequence: CASSPRQGYTGELFF. The variable domain in full, completed from reference TRBV7-9 and TRBJ2-2, reads DTGVSQNPRHKITKRGQNVTFRCDPISEHNRLYWYRQTLGQGPEFLTYFQNEAQLEKSRLLSDRFSAERPKGSFSTLEIQRTEQGDSAMYLCASSPRQGYTGELFFGEGSRLTVL.

The chain joins TRBV28 to TRBJ2-7; TRBD1 agrees at 9 bases. The CDR3 is 15 amino acids. Trimming took 4 bases from V and 4 from J; bases not matched to a gene: 8. Germline V gene data show CDR1 as MDHEN and CDR2 as SYDVKM. The DNA of the CDR3 is TGTGCCAGCAGTTCGGGCGGGACAGGGAGGTACGAGCAGTACTTC. Encoded protein: CASSSGGTGRYEQYF.

This chain uses TRBV5-1 with TRBJ2-7, with 9 positions matching TRBD1. J lost 2 bases, V lost 1 base, and 1 base had no gene match. The germline gives CDR1 SGHRS, CDR2 YFSETQ. This CDR3 region has 14 residues. The CDR3 spells CASSLRQGAYEQYF. The DNA of the CDR3 is TGCGCCAGCAGCTTGAGACAGGGGGCCTACGAGCAGTACTTC.

The chain couples TRBV30 to TRBJ2-5; 12 nucleotides agree with TRBD2. Germline V CDR1 and CDR2: GTSNPN, SVGIG (reference sequence). V gave up 5 bases and J gave up 6 bases; unmatched junction bases: 13. This CDR3 has 16 residues. The CDR3 here is CAWQDRLAGVMQTQYF. The CDR3 DNA reads TGTGCCTGGCAAGACCGACTAGCGGGAGTCATGCAGACCCAGTACTTC. Complete variable domain (other parts from reference TRBV30 and TRBJ2-5): SQTIHQWPATLVQPVGSPLSLECTVEGTSNPNLYWYRQAAGRGLQLLFYSVGIGQISSEVPQNLSASRPQDRQFILSSKKLLLSDSGFYLCAWQDRLAGVMQTQYFGPGTRLLVL.

The V gene is TRBV5-1, the J gene TRBJ1-2; D possibly corresponds to TRBD1 (6 bases). The CDR3 consists of 14 residues. CDR1 SGHRS and CDR2 YFSETQ come from the germline V gene. Trimming cost V 4 bases and J 6 bases, with 16 bases left between them. The CDR3 region is CASSGSQGLDGYTF. The CDR3 region has the DNA TGCGCCAGCAGCGGATCACAGGGTCTGGATGGCTACACCTTC. The full variable domain, with the rest looked up from reference TRBV5-1 and TRBJ1-2, is KAGVTQTPRYLIKTRGQQVTLSCSPISGHRSVSWYQQTPGQGLQFLFEYFSETQRNKGNFPGRFSGRQFSNSRSEMNVSTLELGDSALYLCASSGSQGLDGYTFGSGTRLTVV.

The gene calls are TRBV11-3 and TRBJ1-1; 8 bases agree with TRBD1. Germline assignment: CDR1 SGHNT and CDR2 YENEEA. The V and J ends lost 5 bases and 5 bases, in that order; junction bases with no gene match: 4. The CDR3 contains 13 residues. CDR3 sequence: CASSPTGATEAFF. The CDR3 nucleotides read TGTGCCAGCAGCCCGACAGGGGCGACTGAAGCTTTCTTT.

The sample holds a few counts of this clone. V is TRBV6-5 and J is TRBJ2-4, with 8 nucleotides matching TRBD1. The CDR3 sequence is 12 residues long. The ends lost 6 bases at V and 9 bases at J; junction bases unmatched: 4. Germline V gene lookup returns CDR1 MNHEY and CDR2 SVGAGI. The CDR3 DNA follows: TGTGCCAGCAGAGACAGGGGTCGCATTCAGTACTTC. Protein sequence: CASRDRGRIQYF.

This sequence joins TRBV11-2 and TRBJ2-7; possibly TRBD1 for D (5 bases). Germline-derived CDR1 and CDR2 are SGHAT and FQNNGV. The V and J ends lost 1 base and 4 bases respectively, with 11 bases between them. This CDR3 comprises 14 residues. The CDR3 loop reads CASSLGPQGYEQYF. The CDR3 region has the DNA TGTGCCAGCAGCTTAGGGCCCCAGGGATACGAGCAGTACTTC.

This chain links TRBV9 with TRBJ2-4, with D uncertain. This CDR3 region has 14 residues. The V end was cut by 2 bases, the J end by 8 bases, with 14 bases between. Germline CDR1 and CDR2: SGDLS and YYNGEE. CDR3 loop: CASSVRSLEDIQYF. The CDR3 DNA reads as TGTGCCAGCAGCGTTCGGAGCTTAGAAGACATTCAGTACTTC.

V is TRBV2 and J is TRBJ2-7, with a possible D match to TRBD1 (6 bases). CDR3 length: 14 residues. The V and J ends lost 7 bases and 0 bases respectively, with 13 bases between them. Germline V CDR1 and CDR2: SNHLY, FYNNEI. The CDR3 nucleotides read TGTGCCAGCAATAAGAGGACAGACTCCTACGAGCAGTACTTC. Its protein is CASNKRTDSYEQYF.

The rearrangement joins TRBV4-2 to TRBJ2-7; tentative D call: TRBD2 (6 bases). Germline V gene lookup returns CDR1 LGHNA and CDR2 YNFKEQ. V was cut by 1 base and J by 0 bases, with 13 bases left in between. The CDR3 extends over 16 amino acids. The CDR3 loop is CASSQALSDYSYEQYF. The CDR3 DNA sequence: TGTGCCAGCAGCCAAGCCCTATCGGACTACTCCTACGAGCAGTACTTC.

This clone has more than one count but fewer than ten. The chain couples TRBV29-1 to TRBJ2-2, with TRBD1 matching over 7 bases. The CDR3 is 14 amino acids. The V and J ends lost 4 bases and 4 bases, in that order; junction bases with no gene match: 6. Germline-derived CDR1 and CDR2 are SQVTM and ANQGSEA. This chain's CDR3 is CSVGPDRSTGELFF. The CDR3 DNA sequence: TGCAGCGTTGGGCCGGACAGGTCCACCGGGGAGCTGTTTTTT.

This clone was seen more than once but under ten times. The chain employs TRBV28 and TRBJ1-4, with D hard to call. Deletions cut 6 bases from V and 10 bases from J, with 9 bases between. Per germline, CDR1 MDHEN and CDR2 SYDVKM. The CDR3 sequence is 11 residues long. The CDR3 nucleotides read TGTGCCAGCAGCTATCCGCCAAAACTGTTTTTT. Amino acids: CASSYPPKLFF.

This clone was seen only a few times. The chain has TRBV6-5 and TRBJ1-2, with D uncertain. The V gene's germline CDR1 is MNHEY and CDR2 SVGAGI. V lost 6 bases, J lost 3 bases, and 8 bases lay in between. The CDR3 sequence is 12 residues long. The CDR3 nucleotides are TGTGCCAGCAGGAAGATAGACTATGGCTACACCTTC. It encodes CASRKIDYGYTF.

This clone was counted between two and nine times. The chain has TRBV29-1 and TRBJ2-3; 7 bases are a match to TRBD1. V shed 7 bases and J 2 bases; nucleotides not matched to a gene: 12. There are 15 residues in the CDR3. Germline CDR1 and CDR2: SQVTM and ANQGSEA. The CDR3 here is CSAGKSQGHTDTQYF. CDR3 bases: TGCAGCGCGGGAAAGTCACAGGGGCACACAGATACGCAGTATTTT.

The chain is built from TRBV19 and TRBJ2-5, with D perhaps matching TRBD1 (5 bases). V was clipped by 3 bases and J by 3 bases, with 8 bases between them. From germline, CDR1 is LNHDA and CDR2 SQIVND (reference sequence). The CDR3 contains 13 residues. CDR3 loop: CASSMTVEETQYF. The CDR3 DNA reads TGTGCCAGTAGTATGACAGTAGAAGAGACCCAGTACTTC. Drawing the rest from reference TRBV19 and TRBJ2-5, the complete variable domain is DGGITQSPKYLFRKEGQNVTLSCEQNLNHDAMYWYRQDPGQGLRLIYYSQIVNDFQKGDIAEGYSVSREKKESFPLTVTSAQKNPTAFYLCASSMTVEETQYFGPGTRLLVL.

This clone was seen more than once but under ten times. The chain has TRBV7-2 and TRBJ2-7, with a tentative D call TRBD1 (5 bases). The germline V gene encodes CDR1 SGHTA and CDR2 FQGNSA. The CDR3 has 16 amino acids. Trimming removed 6 bases at V and 3 bases at J, with 21 bases between. The DNA for the CDR3 is TGTGCCAGCAGACTTAGACCAGGGAATTGGAACTACGAGCAGTACTTC. Its translation is CASRLRPGNWNYEQYF. Filled out from reference TRBV7-2 and TRBJ2-7, the complete variable domain reads GAGVSQSPSNKVTEKGKDVELRCDPISGHTALYWYRQSLGQGLEFLIYFQGNSAPDKSGLPSDRFSAERTGGSVSTLTIQRTQQEDSAVYLCASRLRPGNWNYEQYFGPGTRLTVT.